The entry that follows covers one TCR beta chain sequence. Its antigen remains undetermined. No clone much larger than this one lies a single base away; base qualities are absent. This specimen comes from a study of blood T cell repertoires in COVID-19 (dated by TCRdb to about 2020). Looking at the study overall: Collaborator samples came from the United States, Italy and Spain and covered acute and convalescent phases of COVID-19. Nearly every sample came with metadata listing a de-identified subject ID, COVID-19 status, age in years and sex. Samples were obtained from the ongoing ImmuneRACE study (first 160 participants) and from over a thousand subjects provided by 6 global collaborators. The repertoires were made available in a free public database intended to serve as a resource for research on the immune response to SARS-CoV-2. Where HLA class I and class II types were available, the types were taken from metadata supplied by the sample provider, not from assay-based typing. The prospective study material was composed of cDNA or gDNA derived from T cells, B-cell-depleted T cells, or PBMCs. The dataset comprised deeply sampled blood TCRbeta repertoires from subjects exposed to, actively infected with, or recovered from COVID-19. The research as a whole found: Clinical and demographic metadata were provided uncurated, with the amount varying by source and participant.

CDR1 MNHEY and CDR2 SVGAGI were looked up in the germline V gene. Deletion took 0 bases off V and 4 bases off J, with a span of 12 bases between the germline ends. The CDR3, from cysteine to phenylalanine, totals 15 residues. The entry retains the CDR3 DNA only, 45 bases that are in frame from base 1. TCRbeta CDR3 regions were amplified from genomic DNA by means of the immunoSEQ Assay, a bias-controlled multiplex PCR. On the authors' methods: The number of nucleated cells in each sample was estimated by amplification of reference gene primers within the assay. To quantify the absolute abundance of each unique TCRbeta CDR3 rearrangement, sequence reads were collapsed and filtered. Productive Simpson clonality was computed per sample as the square root of Simpson's diversity index over productive rearrangements. Sourced from immuneACCESS, this table was stored by TCRdb with only in-frame sequences that have V and J called. A share of the clones is absent; for the studies checked, an unresolved V gene accounts for under half, and the remainder has no known explanation. V and J calls and clone size are as listed in that table; D and trimming were resolved from the DNA. For this sample the table gives approximately 210,000 clones, of which roughly 86% were detected only once. The top ten hold approximately 8.1% of the sample.

The collaborating institutions used their own protocols to collect whole blood in K2EDTA tubes. For TCRbeta analysis, collaborators shipped samples in one of three forms: frozen whole blood, isolated PBMCs, or DNA extracted from either of those sample types. The sample comprised peripheral blood. This clonotype was sampled from a woman in her fifties or sixties with active or convalescent COVID-19. The V gene is TRBV6-5 and the J gene is TRBJ1-2; no D gene is confidently identified. The nucleotide sequence reads TGTGCCAGCAGTTACTCAGCTAACTCAGGCTATGGCTACACCTTC. The resulting protein is CASSYSANSGYGYTF.